The present entry profiles one T cell receptor (beta chain) with its context. These data come from a study of blood T cell repertoires in COVID-19. Study-level information: Sample material is recorded as cDNA or gDNA derived from T cells, B-cell-depleted T cells, or PBMCs.

The data were produced by immunoSEQ multiplex PCR, yet TCRdb's version contains in-frame clones alone and is incomplete. Of some 400,000 clones in the sample, roughly 92% are singletons; the top ten hold roughly 0.86%. Adults between roughly 18 and 89 years of age took part from more than 20 US areas. Within the 2 weeks before study entry, each person in the exposed group met a COVID-19 case. The sample was PBMCs or T cells enriched from blood (not recorded which). This clonotype was sampled from a woman in her 40s who had been exposed to COVID-19.

The CDR3, as DNA: TGTGCCAGTTCCCCCCGGGGGGATTCGCCCCAGCATTTT. This codes for CASSPRGDSPQHF. V is TRBV19 and J is TRBJ1-5; D is possibly TRBD1 (5 bases). Germline CDR1 is LNHDA and CDR2 is SQIVND (reference sequence). The CDR3 consists of 13 residues. Trimming stripped 8 bases from V and 9 bases from J, with 17 bases between. Combining the CDR3 with reference TRBV19 and TRBJ1-5 gives the whole variable domain DGGITQSPKYLFRKEGQNVTLSCEQNLNHDAMYWYRQDPGQGLRLIYYSQIVNDFQKGDIAEGYSVSREKKESFPLTVTSAQKNPTAFYLCASSPRGDSPQHFGDGTRLSIL.